The rows below give T cell receptor beta chains drawn from one sample of a study of T cells in Graves' hyperthyroidism and ophthalmopathy. TCRdb re-analysed the multiplex PCR reads in MiXCR, keeping a single row per CDR3 protein. This sample carries almost 600,000 distinct CDR3 sequences, roughly 46% of them seen once, and the ten largest clones take about 7.8%. The sequencing sample was made of peripheral blood or thyroid tissue (not recorded which). The receptors here all came from a woman aged 18-30 years with Graves' hyperthyroidism. Each CDR3 is given with its conserved first and last residue. Fields, in order: V gene, J gene, D gene, clone size, CDR3 DNA, CDR3 protein. D genes are given only for firm matches. Only some rows state a clone size, as once, few, many or a class for expanded clones.

v_call: TRBV7-8
j_call: TRBJ2-1
d_call: .
clone_size: few
cdr3_nt: TGTGCCAGCAGCCTTACGCGGCCCGTCAATGAGCAGTTCTTC
cdr3_aa: CASSLTRPVNEQFF

v_call: TRBV15
j_call: TRBJ2-3
d_call: .
clone_size: .
cdr3_nt: TGTGCCACCAGCAGTGGACTATTCCCAGATACGCAGTATTTT
cdr3_aa: CATSSGLFPDTQYF

v_call: TRBV5-1
j_call: TRBJ2-7
d_call: TRBD2
clone_size: .
cdr3_nt: TGCGCCAGCAGTCTCGGGACCTCTAGCGGGGTGAGCTCCTACGGGCAGTACTTC
cdr3_aa: CASSLGTSSGVSSYGQYF

v_call: TRBV18
j_call: TRBJ1-2
d_call: .
clone_size: few
cdr3_nt: TGTGCCAGCTCACCACCGGGACCAAAGCGGGGCTACACCTTC
cdr3_aa: CASSPPGPKRGYTF

v_call: TRBV7-2
j_call: TRBJ1-3
d_call: .
clone_size: .
cdr3_nt: TGTGCCAGCAGCTTAGCGAAGGACTCTGGAAACACCATATATTTT
cdr3_aa: CASSLAKDSGNTIYF

v_call: TRBV19
j_call: TRBJ1-2
d_call: TRBD1
clone_size: many
cdr3_nt: TGTGCCAGTAGTCTTACAGGGGGCCACTATGGCTACACCTTC
cdr3_aa: CASSLTGGHYGYTF

v_call: TRBV20-1
j_call: TRBJ2-7
d_call: .
clone_size: .
cdr3_nt: TGCAGTGCTAGCAGGACAGAGCAGTACTTC
cdr3_aa: CSASRTEQYF

v_call: TRBV9
j_call: TRBJ2-5
d_call: .
clone_size: .
cdr3_nt: TGTGCCAGCAGCGTAGAGGACTGGGCGGAGACCCAGTACTTC
cdr3_aa: CASSVEDWAETQYF

v_call: TRBV30
j_call: TRBJ1-6
d_call: .
clone_size: .
cdr3_nt: TGTGCCTGGAGTGGCCTAACCTCCTATAATTCACCCCTCCACTTT
cdr3_aa: CAWSGLTSYNSPLHF

v_call: TRBV29-1
j_call: TRBJ2-7
d_call: TRBD2
clone_size: .
cdr3_nt: TGCGACGTGGGGATGGGACTAGCGGCCTACGAGCAGTACTTC
cdr3_aa: CDVGMGLAAYEQYF

v_call: TRBV6-1
j_call: TRBJ2-2
d_call: .
clone_size: .
cdr3_nt: TGTGCCAGCCGGGATGTCGTTGGCGAGGAGCTGTTTTTT
cdr3_aa: CASRDVVGEELFF

v_call: TRBV4-1
j_call: TRBJ1-1
d_call: TRBD1
clone_size: many
cdr3_nt: TGCGCCAGCAGCCTGTGGACAGGGGGACTGGGCACTGAAGCTTTCTTT
cdr3_aa: CASSLWTGGLGTEAFF